The entry below gives a single TCR beta chain sequence along with its context. Its recognized antigen is unknown. No quality values exist for individual bases; no much larger clone is one base distant. One collaborating source in Seattle enrolled patients during active infection and followed them longitudinally through the course of disease. Each collaborating institution followed its own protocols to collect whole blood in K2EDTA tubes. For TCRbeta analysis, collaborators shipped samples in one of three forms: frozen whole blood, isolated PBMCs, or DNA extracted from either of those sample types. This entry belongs to a study of blood T cell repertoires in COVID-19 (dated by TCRdb to about 2020). Regarding the complete study: Samples covering the acute and convalescent phases of COVID-19 were provided by collaborators in the United States, Italy and Spain. The prospective study material was composed of cDNA or gDNA derived from T cells, B-cell-depleted T cells, or PBMCs. Subjects who had been exposed to COVID-19, were actively infected with it, or had recovered from it provided the deeply sampled blood TCRbeta repertoires that made up the dataset. The repertoires were made available in a free public database intended to serve as a resource for research on the immune response to SARS-CoV-2. Samples were obtained from the ongoing ImmuneRACE study (first 160 participants) and from some 1,200 subjects provided by 6 global collaborators. Nearly every sample came with metadata listing a de-identified subject ID, COVID-19 status, age in years and sex. Where HLA class I and class II types were available, the types were taken from metadata supplied by the sample provider, not from assay-based typing. The paper's findings and limits, for the study overall: The quantity of clinical and demographic metadata differed by source and by participant and was supplied without curation.

The germline V gene (reference sequence) gives CDR1 as LNHDA and CDR2 as SQIVND. The CDR3 covers 13 residues, taking in both the cysteine and the phenylalanine. The read is trimmed to its CDR3 DNA, 39 bases read in frame from base 1. V is cut back by 5 bases and J by 3 bases, with 3 bases in the junction unmatched. The immunoSEQ Assay, a bias-controlled multiplex PCR, was used to amplify TCRbeta CDR3 regions from genomic DNA. Processing in the source paper ran as follows. The number of nucleated cells in each sample was estimated by amplification of reference gene primers within the assay. Sequence reads were collapsed and filtered to measure the absolute abundance of every unique TCRbeta CDR3 rearrangement. For each sample, productive Simpson clonality was calculated by taking the square root of Simpson's diversity index across productive rearrangements. TCRdb re-hosts the immuneACCESS table, in-frame sequences only. Its copies lack some clones; in the studies checked, an unresolved V gene accounts for under half of them, and the cause for the rest is not known. V and J calls and clone size come straight from that table; D and trimming were deduced from the DNA. This sample holds 100,000 to 150,000 clones; about 88% were observed only once. Around 4.6% of the sample rests with the top ten.

The chain is made from TRBV19 and TRBJ1-1, and 7 bases in between align with TRBD1. Input material: peripheral blood. The receptor comes from a man in his sixties with COVID-19, enrolled during active disease. The DNA reads TGTGCCAGTAGTCGAACAGGGGACACTGAAGCTTTCTTT. Translated, it reads CASSRTGDTEAFF.